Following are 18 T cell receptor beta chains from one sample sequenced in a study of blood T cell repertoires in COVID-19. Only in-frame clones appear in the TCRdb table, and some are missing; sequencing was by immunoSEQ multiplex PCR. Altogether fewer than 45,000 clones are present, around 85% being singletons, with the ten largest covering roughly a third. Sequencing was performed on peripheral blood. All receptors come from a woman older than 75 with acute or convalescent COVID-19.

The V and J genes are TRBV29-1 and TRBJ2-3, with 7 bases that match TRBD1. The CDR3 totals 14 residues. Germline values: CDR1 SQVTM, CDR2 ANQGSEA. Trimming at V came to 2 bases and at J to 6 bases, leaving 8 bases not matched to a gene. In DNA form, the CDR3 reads TGCAGCGTTGAATCCTCGACAGGGATGGATACGCAGTATTTT. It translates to CSVESSTGMDTQYF.

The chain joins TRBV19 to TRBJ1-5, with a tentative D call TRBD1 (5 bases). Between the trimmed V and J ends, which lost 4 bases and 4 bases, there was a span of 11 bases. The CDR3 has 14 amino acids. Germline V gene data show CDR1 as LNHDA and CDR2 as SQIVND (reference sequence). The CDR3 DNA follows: TGTGCCAGTAGTAGAGCAACAGGTAATCAGCCCCAGCATTTT. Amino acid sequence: CASSRATGNQPQHF. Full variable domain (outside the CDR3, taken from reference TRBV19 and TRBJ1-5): DGGITQSPKYLFRKEGQNVTLSCEQNLNHDAMYWYRQDPGQGLRLIYYSQIVNDFQKGDIAEGYSVSREKKESFPLTVTSAQKNPTAFYLCASSRATGNQPQHFGDGTRLSIL.

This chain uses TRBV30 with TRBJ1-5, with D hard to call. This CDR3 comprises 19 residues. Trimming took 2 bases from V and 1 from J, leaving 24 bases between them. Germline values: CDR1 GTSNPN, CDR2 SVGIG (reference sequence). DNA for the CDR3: TGTGCCTGGAGTAAAAAGACGGTGCTGGGCCAATTGAGCAATCAGCCCCAGCATTTT. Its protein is CAWSKKTVLGQLSNQPQHF.

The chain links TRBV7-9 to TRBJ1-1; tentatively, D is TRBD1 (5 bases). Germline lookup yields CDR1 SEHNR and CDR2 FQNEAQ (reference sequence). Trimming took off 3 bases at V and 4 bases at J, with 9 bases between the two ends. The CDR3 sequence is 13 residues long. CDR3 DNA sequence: TGTGCCAGCAGCTTTGGGGGAGGCACTGAAGCTTTCTTT. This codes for CASSFGGGTEAFF.

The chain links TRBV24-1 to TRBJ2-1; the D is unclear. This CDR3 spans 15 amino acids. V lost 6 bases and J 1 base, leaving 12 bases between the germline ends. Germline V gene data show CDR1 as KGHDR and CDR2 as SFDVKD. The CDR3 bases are TGTGCCACCAGTTCTAGATTCGGATCCTACAATGAGCAGTTCTTC. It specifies CATSSRFGSYNEQFF.

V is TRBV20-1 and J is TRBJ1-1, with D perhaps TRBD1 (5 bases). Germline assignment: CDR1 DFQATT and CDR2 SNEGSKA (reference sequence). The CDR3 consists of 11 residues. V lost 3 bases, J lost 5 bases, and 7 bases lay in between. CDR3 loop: CSASAGTEAFF. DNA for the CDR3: TGCAGTGCTAGCGCAGGGACTGAAGCTTTCTTT.

CDR3 sequence: CASSPGQGAHNEQFF. The DNA for the CDR3 is TGTGCCAGCTCACCCGGGCAGGGGGCCCACAATGAGCAGTTCTTC. The chain employs TRBV18 and TRBJ2-1, with TRBD1 matching 8 bases. The CDR3 is made up of 15 amino acids. V lost 3 bases and J lost 5; bases outside the gene matches: 6. The V gene's germline CDR1 is KGHSH and CDR2 LQKENI.

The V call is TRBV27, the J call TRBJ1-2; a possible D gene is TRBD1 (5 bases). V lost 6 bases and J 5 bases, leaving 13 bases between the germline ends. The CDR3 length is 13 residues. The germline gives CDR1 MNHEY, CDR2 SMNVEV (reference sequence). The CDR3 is CASRGVGRYGYTF. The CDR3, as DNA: TGTGCCAGCAGAGGGGTTGGACGGTATGGCTACACCTTC.

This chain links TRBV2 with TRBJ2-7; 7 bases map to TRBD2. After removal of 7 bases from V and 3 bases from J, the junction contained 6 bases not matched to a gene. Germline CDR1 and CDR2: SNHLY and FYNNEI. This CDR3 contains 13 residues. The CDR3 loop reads CASTSPSGYEQYF. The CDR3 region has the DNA TGTGCCAGCACATCCCCTAGCGGCTACGAGCAGTACTTC.

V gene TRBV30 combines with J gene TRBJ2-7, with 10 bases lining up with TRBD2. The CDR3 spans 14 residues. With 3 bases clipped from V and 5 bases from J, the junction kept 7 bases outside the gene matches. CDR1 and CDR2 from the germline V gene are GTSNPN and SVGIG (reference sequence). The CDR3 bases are TGTGCCTGGAGGGACCCTAGCGGGAGTAACGAGCAGTACTTC. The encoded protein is CAWRDPSGSNEQYF.

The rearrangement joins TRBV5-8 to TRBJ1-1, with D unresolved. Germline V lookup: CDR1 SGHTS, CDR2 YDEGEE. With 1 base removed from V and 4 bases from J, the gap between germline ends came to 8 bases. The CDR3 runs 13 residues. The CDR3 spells CASSLPPSTEAFF. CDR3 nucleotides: TGTGCCAGCAGCTTGCCCCCTTCCACTGAAGCTTTCTTT.

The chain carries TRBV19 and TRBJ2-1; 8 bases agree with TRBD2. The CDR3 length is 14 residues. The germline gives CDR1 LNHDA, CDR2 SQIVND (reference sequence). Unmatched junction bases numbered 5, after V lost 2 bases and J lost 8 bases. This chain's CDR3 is CASSISGSFDEQFF. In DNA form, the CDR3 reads TGTGCCAGTAGTATAAGCGGGAGTTTTGATGAGCAGTTCTTC.

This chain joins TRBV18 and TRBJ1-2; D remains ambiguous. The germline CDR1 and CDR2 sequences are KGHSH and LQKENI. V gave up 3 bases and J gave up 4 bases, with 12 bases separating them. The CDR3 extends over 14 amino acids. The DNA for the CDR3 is TGTGCCAGCTCACCCGCATTAGAGGGCTATGGCTACACCTTC. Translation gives CASSPALEGYGYTF.

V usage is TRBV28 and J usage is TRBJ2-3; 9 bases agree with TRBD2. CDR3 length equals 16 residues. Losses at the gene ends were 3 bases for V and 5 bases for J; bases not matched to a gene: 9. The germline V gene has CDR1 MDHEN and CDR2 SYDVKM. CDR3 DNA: TGTGCCAGCAGTTTGGGGCGGGAGGGCCTTGGAGATACGCAGTATTTT. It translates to CASSLGREGLGDTQYF.

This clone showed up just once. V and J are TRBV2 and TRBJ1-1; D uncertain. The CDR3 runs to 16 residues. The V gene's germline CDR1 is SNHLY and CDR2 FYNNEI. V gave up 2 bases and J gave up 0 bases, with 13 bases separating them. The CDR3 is CASSERGTRLNTEAFF. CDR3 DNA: TGTGCCAGCAGTGAACGGGGTACTCGGCTGAACACTGAAGCTTTCTTT.

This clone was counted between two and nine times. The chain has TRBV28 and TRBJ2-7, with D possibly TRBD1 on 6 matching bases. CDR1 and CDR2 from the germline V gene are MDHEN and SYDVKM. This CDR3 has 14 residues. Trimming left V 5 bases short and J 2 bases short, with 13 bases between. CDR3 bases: TGTGCCAGCAGTACCGGGACATCTCCCTACGAGCAGTACTTC. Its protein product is CASSTGTSPYEQYF.

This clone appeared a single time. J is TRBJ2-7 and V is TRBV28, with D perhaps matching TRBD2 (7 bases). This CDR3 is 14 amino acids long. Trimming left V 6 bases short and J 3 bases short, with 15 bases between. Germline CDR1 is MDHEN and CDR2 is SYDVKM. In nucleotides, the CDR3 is TGTGCCAGCAGAGGGGGGGGATTAGGCTACGAGCAGTACTTC. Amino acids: CASRGGGLGYEQYF.

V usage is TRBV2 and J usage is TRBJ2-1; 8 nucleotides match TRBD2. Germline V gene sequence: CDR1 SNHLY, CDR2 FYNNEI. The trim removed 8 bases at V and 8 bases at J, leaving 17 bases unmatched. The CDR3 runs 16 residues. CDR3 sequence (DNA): TGTGCCAGCGAAGCGGGGGAGTTGCTCGGGTTGGATGAGCAGTTCTTC. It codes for CASEAGELLGLDEQFF.